A single sample gave rise to the 14 T cell receptor beta chains below, sequenced in a study of low-dose radiotherapy and immunotherapy resistance in tumors. Alpha- and beta-chain coverage of first-strand cDNA came from TRAV- and TRBV-specific primers. Using a constant-region primer together with a V-primer adapter, TCRs were subjected to roughly 18 PCR cycles of amplification. Using its own MiXCR run on the reads, TCRdb lists one record per CDR3 protein. The sample has approximately 46,000 distinct CDR3 sequences; 25% to 30% are singletons. Time point: after trial treatment. The treatment denotes: LDRT plus nivolumab, ipilimumab, low-dose cyclophosphamide and aspirin (RACIN trial). The sequences come from PBMCs, collected after low-dose radiotherapy plus immunotherapy. The source of these receptors is a male donor with prostate cancer.

On this clonotype: A read error is likely here: a far larger clone is one base away. The V gene is TRBV28, the J gene TRBJ2-1; D perhaps matches TRBD1 (6 bases). The germline gives CDR1 MDHEN, CDR2 SYDVKM. V was pared by 9 bases and J by 10 bases, with 16 bases between. This CDR3 has 12 residues. The CDR3 loop is CASRDGGGEQFF. The CDR3, as DNA: TGTGCCAGTAGGGATGGGGGCGGGGAGCAGTTCTTC.

V is TRBV13 and J is TRBJ1-1, with D possibly matching TRBD1 (5 bases). CDR1 and CDR2 from the germline V gene are PRHDT and FYEKMQ (reference sequence). The CDR3 spans 15 residues. V was pared by 3 bases and J by 1 base, with 12 bases between. The CDR3 sequence is CASSFTGRPNTEAFF. DNA for the CDR3: TGTGCCAGCAGCTTTACGGGACGGCCGAACACTGAAGCTTTCTTT.

This clonotype was counted ten times or more. The chain has TRBV12-3 or TRBV12-4 and TRBJ2-3; D gene uncertain. The V end was cut by 5 bases, the J end by 2 bases, with 17 bases between. The CDR3 consists of 16 residues. The CDR3 spells CASSPTARGLTDTQYF. The CDR3 coding sequence is TGTGCCAGCAGTCCCACCGCTAGAGGCCTCACAGATACGCAGTATTTT.

This clonotype occurred many times. This chain connects TRBV7-9 to TRBJ2-7, with D possibly TRBD2 on 5 matching bases. CDR3 length: 15 amino acids. V was trimmed by 5 bases and J by 4 bases, leaving 18 bases between them. From germline, CDR1 is SEHNR and CDR2 FQNEAQ (reference sequence). This chain's CDR3 is CASSQAAGTVYEQYF. For the CDR3, the DNA is TGTGCCAGCAGCCAAGCCGCGGGCACGGTATACGAGCAGTACTTC.

This clonotype was counted many times. The chain employs TRBV29-1 and TRBJ2-1; TRBD2 matches at 7 bases. CDR3 size: 12 residues. Per the germline V gene, CDR1 is SQVTM and CDR2 is ANQGSEA. V shed 2 bases and J 12 bases; nucleotides not matched to a gene: 7. Written as DNA, the CDR3 is TGCAGCGTTGAACCGGGGGGACTACCGCAGTTCTTC. Its protein product is CSVEPGGLPQFF.

This clonotype was seen repeatedly, ten times or more. The V gene is TRBV3-1, the J gene TRBJ1-1; tentatively, D is TRBD1 (5 bases). Germline V CDR1 and CDR2: LGHDT, YNNKEL (reference sequence). Between the trimmed V and J ends, which lost 0 bases and 1 base, there was a span of 6 bases. This CDR3 comprises 14 residues. In nucleotides, the CDR3 is TGTGCCAGCAGCCAAGATCAGGGGAACACTGAAGCTTTCTTT. This translates into CASSQDQGNTEAFF.

This clonotype was observed at least ten times. V usage is TRBV7-2 and J usage is TRBJ2-7; possibly TRBD2 for D (7 bases). V was trimmed by 3 bases and J by 2 bases, leaving 14 bases between them. Germline-derived CDR1 and CDR2 are SGHTA and FQGNSA. This CDR3 has 15 amino acids. The CDR3 reads CASSLNPGGAYEQYF. CDR3 sequence (DNA): TGTGCCAGCAGCTTGAATCCGGGGGGCGCCTACGAGCAGTACTTC.

This clonotype was picked up many times. The chain is built from TRBV20-1 and TRBJ2-2; D not certain. V was pared by 5 bases and J by 5 bases, with 21 bases between. The CDR3 covers 16 residues. Looked up from germline, CDR1 is DFQATT and CDR2 is SNEGSKA (reference sequence). CDR3 region: CSAGARAGVGTGELFF. The CDR3 DNA follows: TGCAGTGCTGGAGCACGGGCAGGCGTGGGGACCGGGGAGCTGTTTTTT.

The chain links TRBV19 to TRBJ2-3; TRBD2 matches at 7 bases. Germline trimming cut 6 bases from V and 1 base from J; bases unmatched to any gene: 4. This CDR3 has 14 residues. Germline CDR1 LNHDA, CDR2 SQIVND (reference sequence). CDR3 sequence reads: CASSPRGGTDTQYF. The CDR3 DNA reads as TGTGCCAGTAGCCCACGGGGGGGCACAGATACGCAGTATTTT. Variable domain in full (rest from reference TRBV19 and TRBJ2-3): DGGITQSPKYLFRKEGQNVTLSCEQNLNHDAMYWYRQDPGQGLRLIYYSQIVNDFQKGDIAEGYSVSREKKESFPLTVTSAQKNPTAFYLCASSPRGGTDTQYFGPGTRLTVL.

This clonotype has ten or more counts. This rearrangement joins TRBV2 to TRBJ2-3; D ambiguous. V lost 2 bases and J lost 2, with 2 bases in between. The CDR3 contains 12 residues. The V gene's germline CDR1 is SNHLY and CDR2 FYNNEI. The CDR3 region has the DNA TGTGCCAGCAGTGAACCCACAGATACGCAGTATTTT. It codes for CASSEPTDTQYF.

This clonotype occurred a few times. The chain couples TRBV12-3 or TRBV12-4 to TRBJ2-2; D is perhaps TRBD1 or TRBD2 (5 bases each). V gave up 10 bases and J gave up 7 bases, with 25 bases separating them. The CDR3 runs 16 residues. This CDR3 reads CATKGLRGSGVGELFF. For the CDR3, the DNA is TGTGCCACCAAGGGGCTCCGGGGATCGGGTGTCGGGGAGCTGTTTTTT.

As to this clonotype: A read error is the likely source, as a far larger clone sits one nucleotide away. The rearrangement joins TRBV29-1 to TRBJ2-7, with D possibly being TRBD2 (5 bases). CDR1 SQVTM and CDR2 ANQGSEA come from the germline V gene. Trimming took off 6 bases at V and 7 bases at J, with 19 bases between the two ends. The CDR3 sequence is 13 residues long. CDR3 residues: CSVARAAYNEQYF. The CDR3 nucleotides read TGCAGCGTCGCGAGGGCCGCCTACAATGAGCAGTACTTC.

This clonotype was observed many times. The chain is built from TRBV27 and TRBJ2-3; 7 positions match TRBD1. Germline V gives CDR1 MNHEY, CDR2 SMNVEV (reference sequence). This CDR3 comprises 16 residues. The V and J ends lost 4 bases and 4 bases, in that order; junction bases with no gene match: 11. CDR3 DNA: TGTGCCAGCAGTTACCTGGACAGGCTATCGCCAGATACGCAGTATTTT. The encoded protein is CASSYLDRLSPDTQYF.

This clonotype is classed as medium-sized. V usage is TRBV11-2 and J usage is TRBJ2-1; 9 bases are shared with TRBD2. CDR1 and CDR2 from the germline V gene are SGHAT and FQNNGV. This CDR3 comprises 17 residues. The ends lost 1 base at V and 1 base at J; junction bases unmatched: 5. This chain's CDR3 is CASSLGGLAISYNEQFF. The CDR3 nucleotides read TGTGCCAGCAGCTTAGGTGGACTAGCGATTTCCTACAATGAGCAGTTCTTC.